These 8 T cell receptor beta chains came from one sample sequenced in a study of T cells after posttransplantation cyclophosphamide. Sequenced by immunoSEQ multiplex PCR; TCRdb stores in-frame clones only, minus some. The sample includes tens of thousands of clones, about 82% seen only once; the top ten take 6.3%. Sequenced input: PBMCs. The receptors derive from a woman aged 55-75 years with a blood cancer, CMV-positive, and with a related stem cell donor.

The genes are TRBV9 and TRBJ2-5; D uncertain. CDR3 length: 14 residues. CDR1 and CDR2 (germline): SGDLS, YYNGEE. Trimming cost V 1 base and J 2 bases, with 9 bases left between them. In nucleotides, the CDR3 is TGTGCCAGCAGCGTATCCCCAACTCAAGAGACCCAGTACTTC. Amino acid sequence: CASSVSPTQETQYF. Full variable domain (rest looked up from reference TRBV9 and TRBJ2-5): DSGVTQTPKHLITATGQRVTLRCSPRSGDLSVYWYQQSLDQGLQFLIQYYNGEERAKGNILERFSAQQFPDLHSELNLSSLELGDSALYFCASSVSPTQETQYFGPGTRLLVL.

The chain couples TRBV29-1 to TRBJ1-3; 8 nucleotides match TRBD1. Germline lookup yields CDR1 SQVTM and CDR2 ANQGSEA. CDR3 size: 12 residues. V was clipped by 7 bases and J by 9 bases; unmatched bases: 8. The CDR3 spells CSATGGQGTIYF. Written as DNA, the CDR3 is TGCAGCGCAACAGGGGGTCAGGGCACCATATATTTT.

The J gene is TRBJ2-5, the V gene TRBV7-6, with D possibly being TRBD1 (6 bases). Germline loops: CDR1 SGHVS, CDR2 FNYEAQ. V was clipped by 1 base and J by 5 bases, with 17 bases between them. This CDR3 is 16 amino acids long. In DNA, the CDR3 is TGTGCCAGCAGCTTAGAAGTTAGGGGGAGTGGCGAGACCCAGTACTTC. The encoded protein is CASSLEVRGSGETQYF.

This rearrangement joins TRBV10-3 to TRBJ2-1, with D possibly TRBD2 on 6 matching bases. Deletions cut 5 bases from V and 14 bases from J, with 31 bases between. Germline CDR1 reads ENHRY; CDR2 reads SYGVKD. This CDR3 spans 17 amino acids. The CDR3 loop is CAISPGDGGLTGVVEFF. The CDR3, as DNA: TGTGCCATCAGTCCGGGGGACGGAGGGTTAACGGGAGTCGTGGAGTTCTTC.

The gene calls are TRBV11-2 and TRBJ2-1, with 13 bases matching TRBD2. The germline V gene encodes CDR1 SGHAT and CDR2 FQNNGV. With V trimmed by 3 bases and J by 3 bases, 8 bases remained unmatched. This CDR3 has 18 amino acids. The CDR3 DNA reads as TGTGCCAGCAGCTTCCGTTCCGGACTAGCGGGGGTCTACAATGAGCAGTTCTTC. Amino acid sequence: CASSFRSGLAGVYNEQFF.

The chain uses TRBV6-6 and TRBJ1-2; no reliable D call. The CDR3 is made up of 15 amino acids. The V and J ends lost 7 bases and 4 bases respectively, with 19 bases between them. Germline-derived CDR1 and CDR2 are MNHNY and SVGAGI (reference sequence). This CDR3 is CASNPEYRSSYGYTF. CDR3 nucleotide sequence: TGTGCCAGCAACCCCGAATACAGATCCTCCTATGGCTACACCTTC.

This chain links TRBV2 with TRBJ2-7, with 11 bases lining up with TRBD1. Germline CDR1 is SNHLY and CDR2 is FYNNEI. There are 14 residues in the CDR3. The V gene end was trimmed by 10 bases and the J gene end by 2 bases; junction bases not matched to a gene: 7. CDR3 sequence: CATRGTGGTYEQYF. DNA for the CDR3: TGTGCCACCAGAGGGACAGGGGGTACCTACGAGCAGTACTTC. Combining the CDR3 with reference TRBV2 and TRBJ2-7 gives the whole variable domain EPEVTQTPSHQVTQMGQEVILRCVPISNHLYFYWYRQILGQKVEFLVSFYNNEISEKSEIFDDQFSVERPDGSNFTLKIRSTKLEDSAMYFCATRGTGGTYEQYFGPGTRLTVT.

In DNA form, the CDR3 reads TGCGCCAGCAGCGGACGCGGGACAGGGGCCATGAACACTGAAGCTTTCTTT. It translates to CASSGRGTGAMNTEAFF. The chain combines TRBV5-1 with TRBJ1-1; 10 bases map to TRBD1. Germline CDR1 reads SGHRS; CDR2 reads YFSETQ. V shed 4 bases, J shed 0 bases, and the junction held 9 bases outside the gene matches. The CDR3 is 17 amino acids. Filled out from reference TRBV5-1 and TRBJ1-1, the complete variable domain reads KAGVTQTPRYLIKTRGQQVTLSCSPISGHRSVSWYQQTPGQGLQFLFEYFSETQRNKGNFPGRFSGRQFSNSRSEMNVSTLELGDSALYLCASSGRGTGAMNTEAFFGQGTRLTVV.